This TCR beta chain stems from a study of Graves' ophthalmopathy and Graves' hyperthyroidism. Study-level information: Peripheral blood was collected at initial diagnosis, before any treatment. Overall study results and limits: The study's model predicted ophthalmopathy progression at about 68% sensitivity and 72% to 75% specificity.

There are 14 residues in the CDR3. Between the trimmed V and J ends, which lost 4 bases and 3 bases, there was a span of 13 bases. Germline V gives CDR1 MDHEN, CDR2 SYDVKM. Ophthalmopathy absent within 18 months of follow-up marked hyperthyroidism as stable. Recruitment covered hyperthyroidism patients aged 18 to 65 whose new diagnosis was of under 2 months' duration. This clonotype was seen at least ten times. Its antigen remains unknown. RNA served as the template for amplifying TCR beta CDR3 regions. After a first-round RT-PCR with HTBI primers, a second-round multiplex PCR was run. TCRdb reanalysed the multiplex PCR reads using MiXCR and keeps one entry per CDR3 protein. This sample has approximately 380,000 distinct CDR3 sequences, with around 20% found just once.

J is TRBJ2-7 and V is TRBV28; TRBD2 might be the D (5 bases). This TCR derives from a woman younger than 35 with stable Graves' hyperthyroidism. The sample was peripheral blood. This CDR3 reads CASSSWAEGYEQYF. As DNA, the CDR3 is TGTGCCAGCAGTTCCTGGGCTGAGGGCTACGAGCAGTACTTC.